Listed here are 2 T cell receptor beta chains from one sample, sequenced in a study of cytomegalovirus exposure and HLA in healthy donors. PCR involved 60 Vbeta and 13 Jbeta primers. The data were produced by immunoSEQ multiplex PCR, yet TCRdb's version contains in-frame clones alone and is incomplete. The table shows 100,000 to 140,000 clones, with approximately 79% occurring only once. Sequencing input: PBMCs. All receptors come from a woman in her thirties or forties in good health and CMV-seropositive.

This clone was counted only a few times. This rearrangement joins TRBV12-5 to TRBJ2-5; weak D call: TRBD2 (7 bases). Trimming took 3 bases from V and 5 from J, leaving 22 bases between them. The germline CDR1 and CDR2 sequences are LGHNT and FRNRAP. This CDR3 region has 17 residues. DNA for the CDR3: TGTGCTAGTGGTTTCGCCGCTTGGCAGGGGAGGGGGGAGACCCAGTACTTC. Protein: CASGFAAWQGRGETQYF. The variable domain in full, completed from reference TRBV12-5 and TRBJ2-5, reads DARVTQTPRHKVTEMGQEVTMRCQPILGHNTVFWYRQTMMQGLELLAYFRNRAPLDDSGMPKDRFSAEMPDATLATLKIQPSEPRDSAVYFCASGFAAWQGRGETQYFGPGTRLLVL.

This clone showed up just a few times. The V gene is TRBV5-1, the J gene TRBJ2-7; TRBD2 matches 11 bases. J gave up 0 bases and V 0 bases, and 2 bases lay outside the gene matches. Germline CDR1 and CDR2: SGHRS and YFSETQ. The CDR3 sequence is 16 residues long. CDR3 region: CASSLGTSGFSYEQYF. CDR3 DNA: TGCGCCAGCAGCTTGGGGACTAGCGGGTTCTCCTACGAGCAGTACTTC.